One sample yielded the 27 T cell receptor beta chains listed below, sequenced in a study of OX40 agonist ivuxolimab in advanced cancers. The library was generated by the immunoSEQ multiplex PCR assay. TCRdb re-hosts the immuneACCESS table, in-frame sequences only. Its copies lack some clones; in the studies checked, an unresolved V gene accounts for under half of them, and the cause for the rest is not known. A total of around 50,000 clones appear in this sample, approximately 90% of them only once. Approximately 0.69% of the sample goes to the ten largest clones. The starting material was CD4+ or CD8+ T cells sorted from blood, obtained in a trial of the OX40 agonist ivuxolimab. All receptors derive from an adult with an advanced solid tumor such as melanoma, head and neck, liver or kidney cancer.

This clone has just a few counts. One junction end disagrees with the germline gene, perhaps due to a read error. The CDR3 spells CSASLDRIPHF. In DNA, the CDR3 is TGCAGTGCTAGCCTTGACCGTATCCCCCATTTT. The chain recombines TRBV20-1 with TRBJ1-3; D is unclear. Per germline, CDR1 DFQATT and CDR2 SNEGSKA (reference sequence). The CDR3 is 11 residues long.

This clone showed up just a few times. The chain employs TRBV7-3 and TRBJ2-3; 9 positions match TRBD2. The J segment lost 1 base and the V segment lost 5 bases, leaving 10 bases of the junction unmatched. CDR3 length: 17 residues. Germline CDR1 SGHTA, CDR2 FQGTGA. The CDR3 loop reads CASSPSGLAYRTDTQYF. The CDR3 nucleotides read TGTGCCAGCAGCCCGTCGGGACTAGCCTATCGCACAGATACGCAGTATTTT. Looking up the rest from reference TRBV7-3 and TRBJ2-3 gives the full variable domain: GAGVSQTPSNKVTEKGKYVELRCDPISGHTALYWYRQSLGQGPEFLIYFQGTGAADDSGLPNDRFFAVRPEGSVSTLKIQRTERGDSAVYLCASSPSGLAYRTDTQYFGPGTRLTVL.

The rearrangement joins TRBV9 to TRBJ2-1; 13 bases are a match to TRBD2. There are 15 residues in the CDR3. The V and J ends lost 3 bases and 4 bases, in that order; junction bases with no gene match: 1. Germline V gene lookup returns CDR1 SGDLS and CDR2 YYNGEE. The CDR3 nucleotides are TGTGCCAGCAGCGGACTAGCGGGAGGTTACAATGAGCAGTTCTTC. The encoded protein is CASSGLAGGYNEQFF.

This clone was recorded only once. V is TRBV5-1 and J is TRBJ2-3; maybe TRBD2 (5 bases). Per the germline V gene, CDR1 is SGHRS and CDR2 is YFSETQ. The CDR3 extends over 15 amino acids. V was clipped by 2 bases and J by 2 bases, with 12 bases between them. Here the CDR3 reads CASSFARVNTDTQYF. The CDR3 DNA follows: TGCGCCAGCAGCTTCGCGCGGGTGAACACAGATACGCAGTATTTT.

The J gene is TRBJ2-3, the V gene TRBV14; D is ambiguous. CDR1 and CDR2 from the germline V gene are SGHDN and FVKESK. V dropped 2 bases and J dropped 7 bases, with 13 bases sitting between them. This CDR3 has 14 amino acids. CDR3 bases: TGTGCCAGCAGCCAAAAGGCACTCTCCAATACGCAGTATTTT. This gives the protein CASSQKALSNTQYF. Looking up the rest from reference TRBV14 and TRBJ2-3 gives the full variable domain: EAGVTQFPSHSVIEKGQTVTLRCDPISGHDNLYWYRRVMGKEIKFLLHFVKESKQDESGMPNNRFLAERTGGTYSTLKVQPAELEDSGVYFCASSQKALSNTQYFGPGTRLTVL.

The chain links TRBV7-8 to TRBJ1-1, with TRBD1 as a possible D gene (6 bases). CDR3 size: 13 residues. Germline V lookup: CDR1 SGHVS, CDR2 FQNEAQ. Trimming removed 5 bases from V and 6 bases from J, with 13 bases in between. Here the CDR3 reads CASSADQGPEAFF. CDR3 DNA sequence: TGTGCCAGCAGCGCCGACCAGGGGCCTGAAGCTTTCTTT.

The chain carries TRBV11-2 and TRBJ2-4; D remains ambiguous. CDR3 length: 13 amino acids. V shed 0 bases and J shed 8 bases, with 8 bases lying between them. In germline, CDR1 is SGHAT, CDR2 FQNNGV. The CDR3 protein is CASSLDRGDIQYF. The CDR3 coding sequence is TGTGCCAGCAGCTTAGATCGTGGGGACATTCAGTACTTC.

This clone was seen just once. This chain links TRBV7-8 with TRBJ2-5; TRBD2 matches at 11 bases. Germline V gives CDR1 SGHVS, CDR2 FQNEAQ. J gave up 5 bases and V 3 bases, and 8 bases lay outside the gene matches. The CDR3 sequence is 16 residues long. The chain's CDR3 is CASSFSGRALGETQYF. DNA of the CDR3: TGTGCCAGCAGCTTTAGCGGGAGGGCCCTCGGGGAGACCCAGTACTTC.

The chain carries TRBV11-2 and TRBJ2-1, with D perhaps TRBD2 (5 bases). V was shortened by 2 bases and J by 4 bases, with 12 bases between the two germline ends. This CDR3 has 15 residues. CDR1 is SGHAT and CDR2 is FQNNGV in the germline V gene. The CDR3 here is CASSLFLADYNEQFF. CDR3 DNA: TGTGCCAGCAGCTTATTCCTAGCTGATTACAATGAGCAGTTCTTC.

This chain joins TRBV5-4 and TRBJ2-5; unclear D gene. The CDR3 runs 15 residues. V shed 0 bases and J shed 3 bases, with 12 bases lying between them. Per germline, CDR1 SGHNT and CDR2 YYREEE (reference sequence). CDR3 bases: TGTGCCAGCAGCTTGGGAGCTAACCCCGAAGAGACCCAGTACTTC. Translating gives CASSLGANPEETQYF.

This clone is judged medium-sized. Here the CDR3 reads CAEGSANTGELFF. CDR3 DNA sequence: TGCGCCGAAGGGTCGGCGAACACCGGGGAGCTGTTTTTT. The rearrangement uses TRBV23-1 and TRBJ2-2; D gene unclear. TRBV23-1 falls under the ORF class, with uncertain function. Between the trimmed V and J ends, which lost 11 bases and 0 bases, there was a span of 10 bases. The CDR3 runs 13 residues.

The CDR3 DNA reads TGTGCCAGCAGCTTAGCGGGAGGTCGGGAGACCCAGTACTTC. It translates to CASSLAGGRETQYF. The chain carries TRBV7-2 and TRBJ2-5, with D possibly TRBD2 on 6 matching bases. The CDR3 is 14 amino acids. The germline CDR1 and CDR2 sequences are SGHTA and FQGNSA. Trimming shortened V by 0 bases and J by 5 bases, and 10 bases separated the two germline ends.

The rearrangement joins TRBV19 to TRBJ1-1; 8 positions agree with TRBD1. V lost 4 bases, J lost 4 bases, and 5 bases stayed unmatched. CDR1 is LNHDA, CDR2 SQIVND, per germline (reference sequence). The CDR3 runs 14 residues. CDR3 amino acids: CASSNTGGFTEAFF. CDR3 nucleotides: TGTGCCAGTAGTAATACAGGGGGATTCACTGAAGCTTTCTTT.

CDR3: CASSLGGSHLPHF. CDR3 DNA: TGTGCCAGCAGCTTAGGAGGCTCACACCTCCCGCATTTT. The genes are TRBV7-8 and TRBJ1-5; no clear D gene. This CDR3 contains 13 residues. V was trimmed by 1 base and J by 15 bases, leaving 16 bases between them. The germline CDR1 and CDR2 sequences are SGHVS and FQNEAQ.

The rearrangement joins TRBV18 to TRBJ2-7; TRBD1 matches at 7 bases. Germline V gene sequence: CDR1 KGHSH, CDR2 LQKENI. Trimming removed 3 bases from V and 5 bases from J; junction bases left unmatched: 13. The CDR3 loop spans 16 amino acids. In DNA form, the CDR3 reads TGTGCCAGCTCACCTACAATTCGACAGGGTGGAAACGAGCAGTACTTC. Encoded protein: CASSPTIRQGGNEQYF.

V gene TRBV30 combines with J gene TRBJ2-3, with D perhaps matching TRBD1 (5 bases). The CDR3 loop spans 13 amino acids. The ends were cut back, 5 bases at V and 2 bases at J, with 11 bases in the middle. Germline CDR1 GTSNPN, CDR2 SVGIG (reference sequence). The CDR3 region is CAWRQTNTDTQYF. DNA of the CDR3: TGTGCCTGGCGACAGACAAACACAGATACGCAGTATTTT.

V usage is TRBV5-1 and J usage is TRBJ2-3, with D tentatively TRBD2 (7 bases). Trimming removed 7 bases from V and 6 bases from J, with 21 bases in between. This CDR3 is 15 amino acids long. Germline V gene sequence: CDR1 SGHRS, CDR2 YFSETQ. CDR3 sequence: CASSPGGAQMDTQYF. DNA of the CDR3: TGCGCCAGCTCCCCTGGGGGGGCACAGATGGATACGCAGTATTTT. The full variable domain, rest sourced from reference TRBV5-1 and TRBJ2-3, is KAGVTQTPRYLIKTRGQQVTLSCSPISGHRSVSWYQQTPGQGLQFLFEYFSETQRNKGNFPGRFSGRQFSNSRSEMNVSTLELGDSALYLCASSPGGAQMDTQYFGPGTRLTVL.

The V call is TRBV30, the J call TRBJ2-1; 8 positions agree with TRBD1. V was pared by 1 base and J by 3 bases, with 8 bases of the junction left unmatched. Germline CDR1 is GTSNPN and CDR2 is SVGIG (reference sequence). The CDR3 covers 16 residues. The CDR3 loop reads CAWSERQGMSYNEQFF. CDR3 DNA: TGTGCCTGGAGTGAGAGACAGGGGATGAGCTACAATGAGCAGTTCTTC. The variable domain in full, with the rest retrieved from reference TRBV30 and TRBJ2-1, is SQTIHQWPATLVQPVGSPLSLECTVEGTSNPNLYWYRQAAGRGLQLLFYSVGIGQISSEVPQNLSASRPQDRQFILSSKKLLLSDSGFYLCAWSERQGMSYNEQFFGPGTRLTVL.

The rearrangement links TRBV2 to TRBJ2-3, with D perhaps matching TRBD2 (6 bases). CDR1 is SNHLY and CDR2 is FYNNEI in the germline V gene. V lost 4 bases and J 1 base, leaving 9 bases between the germline ends. The CDR3 sequence is 14 residues long. CDR3: CASSVREGTDTQYF. CDR3 nucleotides: TGTGCCAGCAGTGTTAGGGAGGGCACAGATACGCAGTATTTT.

The gene calls are TRBV5-8 and TRBJ2-3; D unresolved. The CDR3 spans 15 residues. In germline, CDR1 is SGHTS, CDR2 YDEGEE. V was clipped by 4 bases and J by 1 base, with 13 bases between them. The CDR3 nucleotides are TGTGCCAGCAGCAAAATAGGGTTGGGCACAGATACGCAGTATTTT. Translating gives CASSKIGLGTDTQYF. Together with reference TRBV5-8 and TRBJ2-3, the CDR3 gives the full variable domain: EAGVTQSPTHLIKTRGQQATLRCSPISGHTSVYWYQQALGLGLQFLLWYDEGEERNRGNFPPRFSGRQFPNYSSELNVNALELEDSALYLCASSKIGLGTDTQYFGPGTRLTVL.

This clone was observed a handful of times. This sequence joins TRBV11-1 and TRBJ1-1; D unclear. CDR1 and CDR2 (germline): SGHAT, FQDESV (reference sequence). The CDR3 totals 13 residues. V gave up 5 bases and J gave up 0 bases, with 7 bases separating them. CDR3 DNA sequence: TGTGCCAGCAGCAGCCGTCTGAACACTGAAGCTTTCTTT. As protein: CASSSRLNTEAFF.

This chain joins TRBV29-1 and TRBJ1-3; D unclear. Germline CDR1 and CDR2: SQVTM and ANQGSEA. CDR3 length: 13 amino acids. V gave up 4 bases and J gave up 4 bases, with 11 bases separating them. CDR3 sequence: CSVVGELGNTIYF. The CDR3 coding sequence is TGCAGCGTTGTCGGGGAACTCGGAAACACCATATATTTT. Filled out from reference TRBV29-1 and TRBJ1-3, the complete variable domain reads SAVISQKPSRDICQRGTSLTIQCQVDSQVTMMFWYRQQPGQSLTLIATANQGSEATYESGFVIDKFPISRPNLTFSTLTVSNMSPEDSSIYLCSVVGELGNTIYFGEGSWLTVV.

V and J are TRBV19 and TRBJ1-5; D remains unclear. CDR3 length: 15 residues. The germline gives CDR1 LNHDA, CDR2 SQIVND (reference sequence). Deletions cut 6 bases from V and 3 bases from J, with 15 bases between. In DNA, the CDR3 is TGTGCCAGTAGCAAATCACAGCGCAACAATCAGCCCCAGCATTTT. Its protein product is CASSKSQRNNQPQHF.

The chain has TRBV6-1 and TRBJ2-5; D remains ambiguous. The J call may be faulty, since TRBJ2-7 better matches the DNA end. The CDR3 sequence is 14 residues long. The germline V gene encodes CDR1 MNHNS and CDR2 SASEGT. This chain's CDR3 is CASSEAGVGYEQYF. The CDR3 bases are TGTGCCAGCAGTGAAGCTGGGGTCGGGTACGAGCAGTACTTC.

This clone was found once. The V call is TRBV4-1, the J call TRBJ2-5, with D hard to call. Germline V gene sequence: CDR1 MGHRA, CDR2 YSYEKL. Trimming removed 0 bases from V and 7 bases from J, with 12 bases in between. The CDR3 extends over 14 amino acids. Here the CDR3 DNA reads TGCGCCAGCAGCCAAGATAAGGTCCCCGGGACCCAGTACTTC. It is translated as CASSQDKVPGTQYF.

The chain employs TRBV11-3 and TRBJ2-1, with 7 bases matching TRBD2. Germline values: CDR1 SGHNT, CDR2 YENEEA. J gave up 7 bases and V 5 bases, and 11 bases lay outside the gene matches. The CDR3 spans 15 residues. The CDR3 reads CASSPSPDGGNEQFF. CDR3 DNA: TGTGCCAGCAGCCCTTCCCCGGACGGGGGGAATGAGCAGTTCTTC.

The CDR3 bases are TGCGCCAGCAGCCAAGCGGCCAATACAGTGAAGACTAACTATGGCTACACCTTC. It yields the protein CASSQAANTVKTNYGYTF. The chain uses TRBV4-1 and TRBJ1-2; no clear D. CDR3 size: 18 residues. The V end lost 1 base, the J end lost 0 bases, and 18 bases lay between the germline ends. Germline loops: CDR1 MGHRA, CDR2 YSYEKL.